This is a list of T cell receptor beta chains from one sample in a study of CD8+ T cells in alopecia areata. Produced via immunoSEQ multiplex PCR; TCRdb's table is partial and in-frame only. This table holds roughly 120,000 clones, 56% found once. The material was CD4+ T cells sorted from blood, obtained at week 24, from a patient treated with tofacitinib. The receptors were sampled from a human donor with alopecia areata. Both conserved end residues are part of each CDR3. The size entry is marked missing in some rows and otherwise reads once, few, many or a size class.

v_call,clone_size,j_call,cdr3_aa
TRBV30,.,TRBJ2-7,CAWSVLNREYEQYF
TRBV29-1,.,TRBJ2-6,CSVSRANVLTF
TRBV7-2,.,TRBJ2-2,CASSFTGELFF
TRBV5-6,.,TRBJ2-5,CASSQGAQETQYF
TRBV5-1,.,TRBJ2-3,CASSPTSDTDTQYF
TRBV10-3,.,TRBJ1-1,CAISESGGASTEAFF
TRBV19,.,TRBJ2-5,CASKTSGGRETQYF
TRBV6-5,.,TRBJ2-1,CASSPGQGRANEQFF
TRBV30,.,TRBJ2-1,CAGSLGGSSYNEQFF
TRBV6-5,.,TRBJ2-3,CASGGRGTDTQYF
TRBV5-1,.,TRBJ2-2,CASSPGLAGAGELFF
TRBV29-1,.,TRBJ2-7,CSVPGVDSYEQYF
TRBV11-2,once,TRBJ1-1,CASSQTPNTEAFF
TRBV4-2,.,TRBJ1-2,CASSKTPYGYTF
TRBV2,.,TRBJ2-4,CASSEGPMRNIQYF
TRBV27,.,TRBJ1-1,CASKYEGGTEAFF
TRBV20-1,.,TRBJ1-2,CSTPEYGYTF
TRBV30,.,TRBJ2-5,CAWSPGTSGGSGTQYF
TRBV27,.,TRBJ1-1,CASSRGNTEAFF
TRBV25-1,.,TRBJ1-1,CASSESGRGLTEAFF
TRBV5-4,.,TRBJ1-4,CASSLSSVNEKLFF
TRBV5-1,.,TRBJ2-5,CASSSGGAQETQYF
TRBV7-9,once,TRBJ2-5,CASSLARGQETQYF
TRBV6-6,few,TRBJ2-5,CASSSQAGKTQYF
TRBV29-1,once,TRBJ1-1,CSVGWVSENTEAFF
TRBV29-1,.,TRBJ1-1,CSGRNTLFSEAFF
TRBV6-4,.,TRBJ1-2,CASSDSGYGYTF
TRBV5-6,few,TRBJ1-1,CASSFGAENTEAFF
TRBV6-5,.,TRBJ1-1,CASSSPGNTEAFF
TRBV7-8,.,TRBJ1-3,CASSLAGSGNTIYF
TRBV30,.,TRBJ1-4,CAGSTASNEKLFF
TRBV9,few,TRBJ1-2,CASSAQGNYGYTF
TRBV27,.,TRBJ2-7,CASRAVEAYEQYF
TRBV5-6,.,TRBJ1-5,CAGSLKTGSGNQPQHF
TRBV30,.,TRBJ2-1,CAWASGSVNEQFF
TRBV4-3,.,TRBJ2-7,CASSPGSGGYEQYF
TRBV7-9,.,TRBJ2-1,CASSRSENFNNEQFF
TRBV2,.,TRBJ1-5,CASRATGTVNQPQHF
TRBV2,.,TRBJ1-6,CASSVVTGYSPLHF
TRBV29-1,.,TRBJ2-2,CSVGTSGGFTGELFF
TRBV4-2,.,TRBJ1-2,CASSQGDRARGYTF
TRBV7-9,.,TRBJ1-4,CASSYGQGRGNEKLFF
TRBV7-8,many,TRBJ1-1,CASSSDRGPLMNTEAFF
TRBV6-6,.,TRBJ2-3,CASLRQASTDTQYF
TRBV20-1,.,TRBJ1-4,CSAPDREKLFF
TRBV4-3,once,TRBJ2-3,CASSQSTLAGTDTQYF
TRBV30,.,TRBJ1-1,CACLPQGNTEAFF
TRBV7-9,.,TRBJ2-7,CASSPRGSSYEQYF
TRBV19,few,TRBJ2-1,CASSRDRGYNEQFF
TRBV9,.,TRBJ2-3,CASSLAGTDTQYF
TRBV19,few,TRBJ2-4,CASSIHPGSGKNIQYF
TRBV29-1,.,TRBJ2-1,CSLPTSGGYNEQFF
TRBV30,.,TRBJ2-1,CAGISLAGVSDYNEQFF
TRBV4-1,.,TRBJ2-7,CASSLSSGVGEQYF